This TCR beta chain was sequenced for a study of T cells after yellow fever vaccination. Study results and caveats: Reappearance after the booster was observed for most primary-vaccination clones (about 96% CD4, about 90% CD8).

Each CDR3 protein gets one entry after TCRdb re-called the 5' RACE reads with MiXCR. The sample yields 400,000 to 650,000 distinct CDR3 sequences, around a fifth seen once. Comment on this clonotype: Its antigen is unknown.

The CDR3 totals 16 residues. V was clipped by 5 bases and J by 3 bases, with 18 bases between them. CDR1 is SGHVS and CDR2 is FNYEAQ in the germline V gene. This sample comprised PBMCs, obtained roughly 20 days after the first yellow fever vaccination. The chain links TRBV7-6 to TRBJ2-3, with D possibly being TRBD1 (5 bases). This TCR was recovered from a man aged 18 to 30 who received the YFV17D yellow fever vaccine. CDR3 protein: CASSLFTQGFTDTQYF. In DNA, the CDR3 is TGTGCCAGCAGCCTATTCACCCAGGGTTTTACAGATACGCAGTATTTT.